One sample yielded the 5 T cell receptor beta chains listed below, sequenced in a study of CD8 T cells in Susac syndrome. Random-hexamer reverse transcription was applied to roughly 0.5 to 1 ug RNA. TCRdb re-called the immunoSEQ multiplex PCR reads with MiXCR, one entry per CDR3 protein. The table lists about 210,000 distinct CDR3 sequences, 95% of them singletons. Input material: CD4+ T cells from PBMCs. These receptors were obtained from a human donor with multiple sclerosis.

The chain employs TRBV7-9 and TRBJ2-5; D is ambiguous. This CDR3 region has 13 residues. Trimming cost V 1 base and J 3 bases, with 6 bases left between them. Germline CDR1 SEHNR, CDR2 FQNEAQ (reference sequence). The DNA of the CDR3 is TGTGCCAGCAGCTTAGAGGTAAAAGAGACCCAGTACTTC. It yields the protein CASSLEVKETQYF.

The V call is TRBV5-1, the J call TRBJ1-2, with D hard to call. Trimming removed 3 bases from V and 7 bases from J, with 13 bases in between. CDR1 and CDR2 (germline): SGHRS, YFSETQ. CDR3 length: 13 amino acids. The CDR3 coding sequence is TGCGCCAGCAGCTATCGGGAGACGGGTGGCTACACCTTC. This sequence encodes CASSYRETGGYTF.

This clonotype appeared a few times. The CDR3 reads CASSLGQSNTEAFF. In nucleotides, the CDR3 is TGTGCCAGCAGTTTGGGACAGTCGAACACTGAAGCTTTCTTT. The J gene is TRBJ1-1, the V gene TRBV12-3 or TRBV12-4, with 7 nucleotides matching TRBD1. There are 14 residues in the CDR3. The V gene end was trimmed by 3 bases and the J gene end by 1 base; junction bases not matched to a gene: 2.

This clonotype was seen just once. This rearrangement joins TRBV29-1 to TRBJ1-1; the match to TRBD1 covers 9 bases. The CDR3 totals 13 residues. Trimming took 6 bases from V and 4 from J; bases not matched to a gene: 6. CDR1 SQVTM and CDR2 ANQGSEA come from the germline V gene. CDR3 sequence: CSVKTGGGTEAFF. In DNA, the CDR3 is TGCAGCGTGAAGACAGGGGGTGGCACTGAAGCTTTCTTT.

The CDR3 bases are TGTGCCAGCAGTGGCTACGGAGGGGGCGATGGCTACACCTTC. Translated: CASSGYGGGDGYTF. The chain recombines TRBV27 with TRBJ1-2; 7 positions match TRBD1. Germline V gene sequence: CDR1 MNHEY, CDR2 SMNVEV (reference sequence). The CDR3 consists of 14 residues. J gave up 6 bases and V 5 bases, and 9 bases lay outside the gene matches.